This TCR beta chain was found in a study of blood T cell repertoires in COVID-19. Study context: PBMCs, B-cell-depleted T cells, or T cells provided the cDNA or gDNA that made up the material.

The authors' processing: Estimation of nucleated cell counts relied on the amplification of reference gene primers. TCRdb's copy holds only in-frame clones and misses some; the assay was immunoSEQ multiplex PCR. That table supplies the V and J calls and clone size; D and trimming were determined from the DNA. This table has 300,000 to 450,000 clones, 75% to 90% appearing once. This clone was seen a single time. The sample taken for sequencing was peripheral blood. This receptor was taken from a woman younger than 35 with acute or convalescent COVID-19.

The CDR3 nucleotides are TGTGCCAGCAGCTTAGCCCCGGAAGAGACCCAGTACTTC. Protein sequence: CASSLAPEETQYF. The chain has TRBV7-7 and TRBJ2-5; D remains unclear. Trimming cost V 0 bases and J 3 bases, with 5 bases left between them. Looked up from germline, CDR1 is SSHAT and CDR2 is FNYEAQ (reference sequence). The CDR3 totals 13 residues.